One TCR beta chain is described in this entry. Clones were sequenced by immunoSEQ multiplex PCR, and TCRdb holds only the in-frame ones, with some missing. The data hold approximately 75,000 clones, with approximately 96% observed a single time. The data are from a study of technical replicates of blood from several donors. Germline CDR1 is SGDLS and CDR2 is YYNGEE. This CDR3 region has 14 residues. Losses at the gene ends were 3 bases for V and 0 bases for J; bases not matched to a gene: 2. The clonotype was recovered from a human donor in good health. The sequenced material came from T cells isolated from PBMCs. The chain employs TRBV9 and TRBJ1-1; 7 nucleotides match TRBD1. The chain's CDR3 is CASSAGTVNTEAFF. The DNA for the CDR3 is TGTGCCAGCAGCGCCGGGACAGTGAACACTGAAGCTTTCTTT.